This T cell receptor (beta chain) is from a study of technical replicates of blood from a handful of donors. Germline V gene sequence: CDR1 WNHNN, CDR2 SYGVQD (reference sequence). V dropped 0 bases and J dropped 4; count of bases not matched to a gene: 5. This CDR3 is built from 15 residues. Using immunoSEQ multiplex PCR, the repertoire was profiled, and TCRdb retains in-frame clones only, with some absent. The table lists over 60,000 clones, 93% of them singletons. The rearrangement joins TRBV10-1 to TRBJ2-7, with 8 bases lining up with TRBD1. The source is a human donor in good health. Sequenced input: T cells isolated from PBMCs. CDR3 coding DNA: TGCGCCAGCAGTGAGTCTTGGGACAGGACTTACGAGCAGTACTTC. Its translation: CASSESWDRTYEQYF.